This T cell receptor (beta chain) was sequenced in a study of shared clonotypes between healthy human individuals. This CDR3 contains 12 residues. The V end lost 6 bases, the J end lost 8 bases, and 13 bases lay between the germline ends. Germline loops: CDR1 SNHLY, CDR2 FYNNEI. Of note for this clone: Its matching antigen is unknown.

The study's findings and limits: Larger richness was generally estimated for naive than memory subsets. Generation probabilities were higher for clonotypes shared across all four sorted-subset donors than for unshared ones.

Healthy HIV-negative adults without recent acute infections or vaccinations served as donors. Profiled with immunoSEQ multiplex PCR; TCRdb holds only in-frame clones, not every one. The sample has 400,000 or so clones, just over 95% seen once. Sequencing was performed on memory CD8+ T cells sorted from blood. Subset here: CD45RO+ cells pooled with CCR7-negative TemRA cells. This TCR derives from a man aged 25 to 40 in good health. This sequence joins TRBV2 and TRBJ1-2; D gene uncertain. The CDR3 DNA reads as TGTGCCAGCAGCGTAAACTTGGGGGGCTACACCTTC. Amino acid sequence: CASSVNLGGYTF.